This note documents a single T cell receptor beta chain sequence. The data were taken from a study of blood T cell repertoires in COVID-19. TCRdb's copy holds only in-frame clones and misses some; the assay was immunoSEQ multiplex PCR. Altogether about 280,000 clones are present, around nine tenths being singletons, with the ten largest covering around 10%. V lost 2 bases, J lost 7 bases, and 17 bases lay in between. CDR3 length: 15 amino acids. Germline assignment: CDR1 SNHLY and CDR2 FYNNEI. This rearrangement joins TRBV2 to TRBJ1-2; maybe TRBD1 (5 bases). The sequence came from a woman aged 25 to 45 with COVID-19, enrolled during active disease. Sequencing was carried out using peripheral blood. The CDR3 nucleotides read TGTGCCAGCAGTGAATTCCCAGGGTACTCAGGTGGCTACACCTTC. It translates to CASSEFPGYSGGYTF.